This entry lists 20 T cell receptor beta chains sequenced from one sample in a study of blood T cell repertoires in COVID-19. Only in-frame clones appear in the TCRdb table, and some are missing; sequencing was by immunoSEQ multiplex PCR. The sample has about 170,000 clones, about 86% seen once. Sequenced: peripheral blood. These receptor sequences come from a man younger than 30 with active or convalescent COVID-19.

The chain employs TRBV5-6 and TRBJ1-1; possibly TRBD1 for D (5 bases). CDR1 is SGHDT and CDR2 is YYEEEE in the germline V gene. There are 15 residues in the CDR3. V lost 4 bases and J 3 bases, leaving 16 bases between the germline ends. In nucleotides, the CDR3 is TGTGCCAGCAGCCATCCTCTGGGGGGTTACACTGAAGCTTTCTTT. Protein: CASSHPLGGYTEAFF.

V and J are TRBV6-1 and TRBJ2-7; D might be TRBD1 (6 bases). The germline gives CDR1 MNHNS, CDR2 SASEGT. This CDR3 region has 14 residues. Trimming removed 3 bases from V and 5 bases from J, with 14 bases in between. The CDR3 loop reads CASSDWTSGDEQYV. CDR3 DNA: TGTGCCAGCAGTGATTGGACATCAGGGGACGAGCAGTACGTC.

The V gene is TRBV19, the J gene TRBJ2-2; 8 bases align to TRBD2. Germline loops: CDR1 LNHDA, CDR2 SQIVND (reference sequence). The CDR3 is 13 amino acids. J lost 9 bases, V lost 6 bases, and 6 bases had no gene match. The CDR3 DNA reads TGTGCCAGTAGAGGACTAGCCAACCGGGAGCTGTTTTTT. Its translation: CASRGLANRELFF.

This chain links TRBV24-1 with TRBJ1-4, with TRBD1 matching 8 bases. The germline CDR1 and CDR2 sequences are KGHDR and SFDVKD. The CDR3 covers 14 residues. The ends lost 7 bases at V and 8 bases at J; junction bases unmatched: 8. CDR3 sequence: CATSPVQGDEKLFF. Written as DNA, the CDR3 is TGTGCCACCAGCCCGGTACAGGGGGACGAAAAACTGTTTTTT.

This sequence joins TRBV7-2 and TRBJ2-5, with 9 bases aligning to TRBD2. Germline V gene data show CDR1 as SGHTA and CDR2 as FQGNSA. The CDR3 length is 16 residues. V lost 3 bases and J lost 3; bases outside the gene matches: 8. CDR3 sequence (DNA): TGTGCCAGCAGCTTCCCTAGCGGGGTGGGAAAAGAGACCCAGTACTTC. Translating it yields CASSFPSGVGKETQYF.

This clone was detected a few times. CDR3 bases: TGTGCCAGTAGTATTTGGACTAGTACATATCAAGAGACCCAGTACTTC. Translating gives CASSIWTSTYQETQYF. The chain uses TRBV19 and TRBJ2-5; 7 bases agree with TRBD2. The trim removed 3 bases at V and 2 bases at J, leaving 9 bases unmatched. Looked up from germline, CDR1 is LNHDA and CDR2 is SQIVND (reference sequence). This CDR3 region has 16 residues.

J is TRBJ1-5 and V is TRBV30, with D unresolved. Trimming cost V 1 base and J 5 bases, with 9 bases left between them. This CDR3 comprises 13 residues. Germline-derived CDR1 and CDR2 are GTSNPN and SVGIG (reference sequence). In DNA, the CDR3 is TGTGCCTGGAGTGGAGGGCGGGATCAGCCCCAGCATTTT. Protein sequence: CAWSGGRDQPQHF.

This clone was observed a single time. The chain recombines TRBV29-1 with TRBJ1-1, with D possibly TRBD1 on 6 matching bases. Trimming took 1 base from V and 2 from J, leaving 14 bases between them. Germline V gene lookup returns CDR1 SQVTM and CDR2 ANQGSEA. The length of the CDR3 is 15 residues. For the CDR3, the DNA is TGCAGCGTTGAAGGGTCTCTCAGGGGAAACACTGAAGCTTTCTTT. Translation gives CSVEGSLRGNTEAFF.

The rearrangement links TRBV6-5 to TRBJ2-3; D is unresolved. Germline values: CDR1 MNHEY, CDR2 SVGAGI. V lost 6 bases to trimming and J lost 1 base, with 14 bases between them. CDR3 length: 15 residues. The CDR3 sequence is CASSLTMYRTDTQYF. The CDR3 DNA reads TGTGCCAGCAGCTTGACAATGTATCGCACAGATACGCAGTATTTT.

The V call is TRBV4-1, the J call TRBJ2-5, with 7 positions matching TRBD2. Germline assignment: CDR1 MGHRA and CDR2 YSYEKL. The CDR3 covers 15 residues. The V and J ends lost 0 bases and 4 bases, in that order; junction bases with no gene match: 5. CDR3 nucleotides: TGCGCCAGCAGCCAAGATCTGCGGGGGTTAGAGACCCAGTACTTC. This encodes CASSQDLRGLETQYF.

This chain connects TRBV7-9 to TRBJ2-1, with TRBD1 as a possible D gene (6 bases). Trimming left V 5 bases short and J 7 bases short, with 9 bases between. The CDR3 has 12 residues. CDR1 and CDR2 from the germline V gene are SEHNR and FQNEAQ (reference sequence). In nucleotides, the CDR3 is TGTGCCAGCAGCAGGACAGAGAATGAGCAGTTCTTC. Translated, it gives CASSRTENEQFF.

The chain combines TRBV4-1 with TRBJ2-5, with TRBD2 identical over 10 bases. CDR1 and CDR2 from the germline V gene are MGHRA and YSYEKL. The CDR3 is made up of 15 amino acids. J lost 4 bases, V lost 2 bases, and 4 bases had no gene match. CDR3 coding DNA: TGCGCCAGCAGCCAACTAGCGGGAGTCGGAGAGACCCAGTACTTC. This encodes CASSQLAGVGETQYF.

This clone appeared once. This chain connects TRBV14 to TRBJ2-3, with 10 bases that match TRBD2. The CDR3 consists of 14 residues. Germline assignment: CDR1 SGHDN and CDR2 FVKESK. The junction had 6 bases not matched to a gene; V was cut back by 7 bases and J by 5 bases. The CDR3 DNA sequence: TGTGCCAGCACGCTAGCGGGAGTGAAAGATACGCAGTATTTT. This codes for CASTLAGVKDTQYF.

The rearrangement joins TRBV10-3 to TRBJ1-1, with 8 bases matching TRBD1. V was pared by 4 bases and J by 0 bases, with 4 bases of the junction left unmatched. Germline CDR1 is ENHRY and CDR2 is SYGVKD. This CDR3 region has 15 residues. CDR3 region: CAISADRDMNTEAFF. The CDR3 region has the DNA TGTGCCATCAGTGCGGACAGGGACATGAACACTGAAGCTTTCTTT.

This rearrangement joins TRBV28 to TRBJ2-7, with D unresolved. From germline, CDR1 is MDHEN and CDR2 SYDVKM. The V and J ends lost 6 bases and 2 bases respectively, with 11 bases between them. This CDR3 comprises 13 residues. CDR3 coding DNA: TGTGCCAGCAGGGCGCCGCGGACCTACGAGCAGTACTTC. This translates into CASRAPRTYEQYF.

The chain employs TRBV7-8 and TRBJ2-7; the match to TRBD2 covers 12 bases. The CDR3 contains 15 residues. The germline gives CDR1 SGHVS, CDR2 FQNEAQ. V lost 4 bases and J lost 4; bases outside the gene matches: 5. The CDR3 DNA sequence: TGTGCCAGCAGCTATGGACTAGCGGGGACTTACGAGCAGTACGTC. Translating gives CASSYGLAGTYEQYV.

The chain links TRBV12-3 or TRBV12-4 to TRBJ2-2, with D perhaps TRBD1 (5 bases). V lost 6 bases and J lost 6, with 11 bases in between. The CDR3 consists of 13 residues. Here the CDR3 DNA reads TGTGCCAGCAGAAAAGACAGCCCCGGGGAGCTGTTTTTT. This encodes CASRKDSPGELFF.

The J gene is TRBJ1-5, the V gene TRBV6-2 or TRBV6-3; D unresolved. Germline assignment: CDR1 MNHEY and CDR2 SVGEGT. The CDR3 is 15 residues long. The ends were cut back, 6 bases at V and 4 bases at J, with 16 bases in the middle. CDR3 sequence (DNA): TGTGCCAGCAGCTCAGGCGGACTTTTTAATCAGCCCCAGCATTTT. Translated, it gives CASSSGGLFNQPQHF.

In nucleotides, the CDR3 is TGTGCCAGCAGCCGCAGGGCGACAGTCGACGAGCAGTACTTC. The encoded protein is CASSRRATVDEQYF. The chain has TRBV3-1 (or the pseudogene TRBV3-2) and TRBJ2-7; D might be TRBD1 (5 bases). The V gene's germline CDR1 is LGHDT and CDR2 YNNKEL (reference sequence). This CDR3 contains 14 residues. The ends were cut back, 4 bases at V and 5 bases at J, with 15 bases in the middle.

V usage is TRBV6-5 and J usage is TRBJ1-2, with TRBD1 identical over 10 bases. This CDR3 is built from 14 residues. The V gene's germline CDR1 is MNHEY and CDR2 SVGAGI. Trimming at V came to 5 bases and at J to 4 bases, leaving 4 bases not matched to a gene. The CDR3 loop is CASSRGQGTYGYTF. The CDR3 DNA sequence: TGTGCCAGCAGTAGGGGACAGGGGACCTATGGCTACACCTTC.